Here is one T cell receptor (beta chain) with its context. Its antigen is unknown. Sequencing was performed with immunoSEQ multiplex PCR; in TCRdb, only in-frame clones are kept and a portion is missing. The table lists 95,000 to 150,000 clones, around 83% of them singletons. Between the trimmed V and J ends, which lost 8 bases and 3 bases, there was a span of 8 bases. CDR1 is MNHNS and CDR2 is SASEGT in the germline V gene. CDR3 length: 12 residues. The data derive from a study of T cell responses to AZD1222 COVID-19 vaccine. Regarding the study as a whole: Once two AZD1222 doses were given, Spike-specific TCR breadth and depth went up. The reported proportion of spike-specific TCRs targeting unmutated variant regions was nearly half.

This sequence joins TRBV6-1 and TRBJ1-5; no clear D gene. The sample was peripheral blood, taken 28 days after the second AZD1222 dose. The source of this sequence is an adult who received the AZD1222 COVID-19 vaccine. CDR3 nucleotides: TGTGCCAGCCGGGCCACCAATCAGCCCCAGCATTTT. This translates into CASRATNQPQHF.